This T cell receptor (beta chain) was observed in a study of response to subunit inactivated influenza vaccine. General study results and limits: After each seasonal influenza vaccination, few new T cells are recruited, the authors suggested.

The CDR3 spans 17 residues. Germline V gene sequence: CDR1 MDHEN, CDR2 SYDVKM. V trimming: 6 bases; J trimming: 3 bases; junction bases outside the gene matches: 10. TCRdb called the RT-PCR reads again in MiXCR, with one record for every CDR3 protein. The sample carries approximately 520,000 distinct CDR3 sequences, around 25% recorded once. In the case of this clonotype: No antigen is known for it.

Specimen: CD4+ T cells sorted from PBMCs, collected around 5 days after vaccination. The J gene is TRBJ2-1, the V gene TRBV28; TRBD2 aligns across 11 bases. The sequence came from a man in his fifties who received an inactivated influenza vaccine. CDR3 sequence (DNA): TGTGCCAGCAGAATACCGGGACTAGCGGACTACTACAATGAGCAGTTCTTC. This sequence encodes CASRIPGLADYYNEQFF.